This passage covers 24 T cell receptor beta chains from one sample sequenced in a study of blood T cell repertoires in COVID-19. Some clones are missing from TCRdb's copy, which holds only in-frame ones; the method was immunoSEQ multiplex PCR. The profile shows approximately 130,000 clones, around 86% of them singletons. Sequenced input: PBMCs or T cells enriched from blood (not recorded which). The receptors were sampled from a man under 40 who had recovered from COVID-19.

The chain joins TRBV19 to TRBJ2-5; D is unresolved. The V gene's germline CDR1 is LNHDA and CDR2 SQIVND (reference sequence). This CDR3 spans 12 amino acids. With 7 bases removed from V and 5 bases from J, the gap between germline ends came to 11 bases. The CDR3, as DNA: TGTGCCAGTACGTCTAGTGGCGAGACCCAGTACTTC. Encoded protein: CASTSSGETQYF.

The chain links TRBV27 to TRBJ1-5; a possible D gene is TRBD1 (6 bases). From germline, CDR1 is MNHEY and CDR2 SMNVEV (reference sequence). The CDR3 runs to 13 residues. Trimming left V 5 bases short and J 5 bases short, with 10 bases between. The CDR3 nucleotides are TGTGCCAGCAGTGTGGACAGAGATCAGCCCCAGCATTTT. Amino acids: CASSVDRDQPQHF.

The rearrangement uses TRBV5-4 and TRBJ1-2; D perhaps matches TRBD1 (6 bases). The length of the CDR3 is 15 residues. Trimming cost V 1 base and J 0 bases, with 10 bases left between them. CDR1 is SGHNT, CDR2 YYREEE, per germline (reference sequence). CDR3: CASSLPDRANYGYTF. The CDR3 bases are TGTGCCAGCAGCTTGCCGGACAGAGCTAACTATGGCTACACCTTC.

This chain uses TRBV5-8 with TRBJ2-1, with a tentative D call TRBD2 (5 bases). V lost 1 base and J 8 bases, leaving 10 bases between the germline ends. The CDR3 sequence is 13 residues long. Germline V lookup: CDR1 SGHTS, CDR2 YDEGEE. Here the CDR3 reads CASSLLPGYEQFF. For the CDR3, the DNA is TGTGCCAGCAGCTTGCTCCCGGGGTATGAGCAGTTCTTC.

The chain combines TRBV27 with TRBJ2-3; 14 bases map to TRBD2. The CDR3 is made up of 17 amino acids. Germline CDR1 is MNHEY and CDR2 is SMNVEV (reference sequence). V was pared by 7 bases and J by 4 bases, with 10 bases of the junction left unmatched. As DNA, the CDR3 is TGTGCCAGCAACCCTTCCGGGACTAGCGGGAGTGCAGATACGCAGTATTTT. As protein: CASNPSGTSGSADTQYF.

The chain is built from TRBV9 and TRBJ2-5, with TRBD2 matching 8 bases. Germline trimming cut 0 bases from V and 3 bases from J; bases unmatched to any gene: 4. Germline CDR1 and CDR2: SGDLS and YYNGEE. This CDR3 is built from 15 residues. The CDR3 sequence: CASSVGNSGEETQYF. CDR3 in DNA: TGTGCCAGCAGCGTAGGTAATAGCGGGGAAGAGACCCAGTACTTC.

The chain employs TRBV19 and TRBJ2-1; TRBD2 agrees at 10 bases. Germline CDR1 and CDR2: LNHDA and SQIVND (reference sequence). The CDR3 has 16 residues. V shed 3 bases, J shed 5 bases, and the junction held 7 bases outside the gene matches. The CDR3 is CASSMILSGGDNEQFF. CDR3 in DNA: TGTGCCAGTAGTATGATTCTGAGCGGGGGGGACAATGAGCAGTTCTTC.

This clone came up a few times. This chain uses TRBV3-1 (or the pseudogene TRBV3-2) with TRBJ2-1; 10 nucleotides line up with TRBD2. Per germline, CDR1 LGHDT and CDR2 YNNKEL (reference sequence). The trim removed 2 bases at V and 4 bases at J, leaving 2 bases unmatched. This CDR3 contains 15 residues. The CDR3 loop is CASSQSGGGYNEQFF. Written as DNA, the CDR3 is TGTGCCAGCAGCCAAAGCGGGGGGGGTTACAATGAGCAGTTCTTC.

In its sample, this clone was seen once. This rearrangement joins TRBV20-1 to TRBJ1-6; D uncertain. The CDR3 totals 13 residues. Germline values: CDR1 DFQATT, CDR2 SNEGSKA (reference sequence). V was shortened by 7 bases and J by 7 bases, with 14 bases between the two germline ends. Written as DNA, the CDR3 is TGCAGTGGTAGTCGCAGGTCAAATTCACCCCTCCACTTT. This encodes CSGSRRSNSPLHF.

This chain uses TRBV5-1 with TRBJ1-2, with 8 positions matching TRBD1. The V and J ends lost 3 bases and 0 bases, in that order; junction bases with no gene match: 10. The V gene's germline CDR1 is SGHRS and CDR2 YFSETQ. The CDR3 covers 17 residues. This CDR3 is CASSSWTGNFANYGYTF. The CDR3 coding sequence is TGCGCCAGCAGCTCATGGACAGGGAACTTCGCTAACTATGGCTACACCTTC.

The rearrangement uses TRBV11-2 and TRBJ1-5; D is possibly TRBD1 (5 bases). Trimming took off 4 bases at V and 7 bases at J, with 11 bases between the two ends. In germline, CDR1 is SGHAT, CDR2 FQNNGV. The CDR3 has 13 residues. For the CDR3, the DNA is TGTGCCAGCAGCTCCCAAGGGGCCCAGCCCCAGCATTTT. The encoded protein is CASSSQGAQPQHF. The variable domain in full, completed from reference TRBV11-2 and TRBJ1-5, reads EAGVAQSPRYKIIEKRQSVAFWCNPISGHATLYWYQQILGQGPKLLIQFQNNGVVDDSQLPKDRFSAERLKGVDSTLKIQPAKLEDSAVYLCASSSQGAQPQHFGDGTRLSIL.

The chain employs TRBV12-3 or TRBV12-4 and TRBJ2-5, with 7 bases fitting TRBD1. The V and J ends lost 6 bases and 5 bases, in that order; junction bases with no gene match: 6. The CDR3 consists of 13 residues. The CDR3 reads CASRNRGWETQYF. The CDR3 DNA reads as TGTGCCAGCAGGAACAGGGGATGGGAGACCCAGTACTTC.

CDR3 in DNA: TGTGCCAGCAGTGACTCGGGCGGGGGGGACCACAATGAGCAGTTCTTC. This encodes CASSDSGGGDHNEQFF. The chain has TRBV6-4 and TRBJ2-1; 9 bases agree with TRBD2. The V gene's germline CDR1 is MRHNA and CDR2 SNTAGT. This CDR3 is built from 16 residues. The V and J ends lost 0 bases and 5 bases, in that order; junction bases with no gene match: 5.

The chain has TRBV4-1 and TRBJ1-3; 7 bases match TRBD1. This CDR3 has 16 amino acids. Germline-derived CDR1 and CDR2 are MGHRA and YSYEKL. The trim removed 0 bases at V and 7 bases at J, leaving 9 bases unmatched. The CDR3 sequence is CASSQEPGGMRNTIYF. The CDR3 coding sequence is TGCGCCAGCAGCCAAGAACCAGGGGGGATGAGGAACACCATATATTTT.

This rearrangement joins TRBV5-4 to TRBJ2-5; 12 nucleotides align to TRBD2. The germline gives CDR1 SGHNT, CDR2 YYREEE (reference sequence). The trim removed 3 bases at V and 1 base at J, leaving 1 base unmatched. The length of the CDR3 is 15 residues. The DNA for the CDR3 is TGTGCCAGCAGCTCGACTAGCGGGAGCCAAGAGACCCAGTACTTC. Its translation: CASSSTSGSQETQYF.

The chain has TRBV19 and TRBJ1-1; 9 bases line up with TRBD1. Germline-derived CDR1 and CDR2 are LNHDA and SQIVND (reference sequence). V lost 6 bases to trimming and J lost 5 bases; unmatched junction nucleotides: 7. The CDR3 sequence is 14 residues long. CDR3 region: CASSEQGARTEAFF. In nucleotides, the CDR3 is TGTGCCAGTAGCGAACAGGGGGCGCGGACTGAAGCTTTCTTT.

V is TRBV6-6 and J is TRBJ2-7; a weak D match, TRBD2 (5 bases). Per the germline V gene, CDR1 is MNHNY and CDR2 is SVGAGI (reference sequence). The CDR3 length is 15 residues. The V end lost 2 bases, the J end lost 3 bases, and 14 bases lay between the germline ends. CDR3 in amino acids: CASSYEPTGGYEQYV. The CDR3, as DNA: TGTGCCAGCAGTTACGAACCGACCGGAGGCTACGAGCAGTACGTC.

This clone was picked up one time. The V gene is TRBV6-5, the J gene TRBJ2-7; 8 bases match TRBD2. The CDR3 length is 14 residues. The germline CDR1 and CDR2 sequences are MNHEY and SVGAGI. The trim removed 7 bases at V and 3 bases at J, leaving 8 bases unmatched. The CDR3 region is CASTTGGGIYEQYV. The CDR3 DNA follows: TGTGCCAGCACCACGGGGGGGGGCATCTACGAGCAGTACGTC.

J is TRBJ1-4 and V is TRBV12-5; D might be TRBD1 (6 bases). The CDR3 contains 15 residues. Germline CDR1 LGHNT, CDR2 FRNRAP. Deletions cut 6 bases from V and 0 bases from J, with 11 bases between. The CDR3 sequence: CASGLNRATNEKLFF. CDR3 nucleotide sequence: TGTGCTAGTGGACTAAACAGGGCAACTAATGAAAAACTGTTTTTT.

The rearrangement links TRBV6-5 to TRBJ1-2; D gene unclear. CDR1 and CDR2 from the germline V gene are MNHEY and SVGAGI. Trimming shortened V by 5 bases and J by 4 bases, and 5 bases separated the two germline ends. The CDR3 spans 11 residues. The CDR3 DNA follows: TGTGCCAGCAGTACGGGCTATGGCTACACCTTC. Residues: CASSTGYGYTF.

This rearrangement joins TRBV5-1 to TRBJ2-5; 10 bases are shared with TRBD2. J was trimmed by 5 bases and V by 4 bases; bases with no gene match: 11. Germline V gene data show CDR1 as SGHRS and CDR2 as YFSETQ. The CDR3 contains 16 residues. CDR3 region: CASSPNLAGEYETQYF. Written as DNA, the CDR3 is TGCGCCAGCAGCCCAAATCTAGCGGGAGAGTACGAGACCCAGTACTTC.

The CDR3 region is CASSIGPSGMNTGELFF. The CDR3 DNA sequence: TGTGCCAGTAGTATAGGACCCTCAGGGATGAACACCGGGGAGCTGTTTTTT. The chain employs TRBV19 and TRBJ2-2; possibly TRBD1 for D (5 bases). Germline loops: CDR1 LNHDA, CDR2 SQIVND (reference sequence). This CDR3 has 17 amino acids. The V end lost 1 base, the J end lost 1 base, and 13 bases lay between the germline ends.

The chain joins TRBV5-1 to TRBJ2-2; no reliable D call. The ends were cut back, 4 bases at V and 5 bases at J, with 9 bases in the middle. The germline CDR1 and CDR2 sequences are SGHRS and YFSETQ. The CDR3 is made up of 13 amino acids. The CDR3 loop reads CASSVTETGELFF. The CDR3 coding sequence is TGCGCCAGCAGCGTTACTGAGACCGGGGAGCTGTTTTTT.

The chain employs TRBV2 and TRBJ2-1; possibly TRBD2 for D (6 bases). CDR1 is SNHLY, CDR2 FYNNEI, per germline. This CDR3 has 20 residues. V was clipped by 3 bases and J by 3 bases, with 27 bases between them. CDR3 DNA: TGTGCCAGCAGTGACCCGGGCCCAACTACCTCGACTAGGAGCTACAATGAGCAGTTCTTC. The encoded protein is CASSDPGPTTSTRSYNEQFF. Based on the CDR3 plus reference TRBV2 and TRBJ2-1, the full variable domain is EPEVTQTPSHQVTQMGQEVILRCVPISNHLYFYWYRQILGQKVEFLVSFYNNEISEKSEIFDDQFSVERPDGSNFTLKIRSTKLEDSAMYFCASSDPGPTTSTRSYNEQFFGPGTRLTVL.